This passage covers 31 T cell receptor beta chains from one sample sequenced in a study of shared clonotypes between healthy human individuals. TCRdb keeps only in-frame clones here, not all; method: immunoSEQ multiplex PCR. Among about 2 million clones listed, 85% to 95% were seen once. The sample was naive CD4+ T cells sorted from blood. Subset meaning: CD45RA+ positively selected. The receptors here all came from a young man in good health.

V gene TRBV4-3 combines with J gene TRBJ1-1; D gene unclear. CDR1 is LGHNA, CDR2 YSLEER, per germline. V was shortened by 3 bases and J by 1 base, with 9 bases between the two germline ends. The CDR3 runs 14 residues. CDR3: CASSHRPANTEAFF. CDR3 nucleotide sequence: TGCGCCAGCAGCCATCGGCCAGCGAACACTGAAGCTTTCTTT.

This clone was seen only once. In DNA, the CDR3 is TGTGCCAGCAGCCTCAGGACAGGGATAGGGGCCGGGGAGCTGTTTTTT. Translation gives CASSLRTGIGAGELFF. The chain carries TRBV27 and TRBJ2-2; the match to TRBD1 covers 8 bases. There are 16 residues in the CDR3. Trimming cost V 6 bases and J 6 bases; bases outside gene matches: 12. Germline V gene sequence: CDR1 MNHEY, CDR2 SMNVEV (reference sequence).

The chain uses TRBV7-3 and TRBJ2-1, with D unclear. This CDR3 is 17 amino acids long. The V end lost 5 bases, the J end lost 6 bases, and 23 bases lay between the germline ends. Germline CDR1 is SGHTA and CDR2 is FQGTGA. DNA for the CDR3: TGTGCCAGCAGCCACGGACCTAATGGTGGGAACGGCAATGAGCAGTTCTTC. Translated, it gives CASSHGPNGGNGNEQFF. Drawing the rest from reference TRBV7-3 and TRBJ2-1, the complete variable domain is GAGVSQTPSNKVTEKGKYVELRCDPISGHTALYWYRQSLGQGPEFLIYFQGTGAADDSGLPNDRFFAVRPEGSVSTLKIQRTERGDSAVYLCASSHGPNGGNGNEQFFGPGTRLTVL.

The chain combines TRBV6-5 with TRBJ1-5, with D possibly being TRBD1 (5 bases). This CDR3 has 15 residues. The V and J ends lost 6 bases and 2 bases respectively, with 14 bases between them. CDR1 is MNHEY and CDR2 is SVGAGI in the germline V gene. The CDR3 coding sequence is TGTGCCAGCAGAGGAAGGGGCGGAGGCAATCAGCCCCAGCATTTT. Translation: CASRGRGGGNQPQHF.

The rearrangement links TRBV6-5 to TRBJ1-2, with D maybe TRBD1 (6 bases). Trimming took 3 bases from V and 4 from J, leaving 15 bases between them. Per the germline V gene, CDR1 is MNHEY and CDR2 is SVGAGI. The CDR3 runs to 15 residues. The CDR3 loop is CASSYSGVGLYGYTF. The CDR3, as DNA: TGTGCCAGCAGTTATTCAGGGGTAGGCCTCTATGGCTACACCTTC.

The rearrangement links TRBV15 to TRBJ1-2; D is unresolved. From germline, CDR1 is LNHNV and CDR2 YYDKDF (reference sequence). The V end was cut by 0 bases, the J end by 2 bases, with 10 bases between. This CDR3 is built from 15 residues. CDR3: CATSRDLWENYGYTF. The CDR3 DNA reads as TGTGCCACCAGCAGAGATCTCTGGGAGAACTATGGCTACACCTTC.

The chain employs TRBV29-1 and TRBJ2-2; 7 positions agree with TRBD1. This CDR3 region has 18 residues. V gave up 4 bases and J gave up 4 bases; unmatched junction bases: 18. Per germline, CDR1 SQVTM and CDR2 ANQGSEA. The CDR3 protein is CSVAYGLGQRLRTGELFF. DNA of the CDR3: TGCAGCGTTGCATATGGGTTGGGACAGAGGCTACGCACCGGGGAGCTGTTTTTT.

The chain has TRBV6-1 and TRBJ2-1; 12 nucleotides line up with TRBD2. In germline, CDR1 is MNHNS, CDR2 SASEGT. The ends lost 0 bases at V and 6 bases at J; junction bases unmatched: 3. The CDR3 runs to 16 residues. The CDR3: CASSEASLAGGNEQFF. CDR3 nucleotide sequence: TGTGCCAGCAGTGAAGCGTCACTAGCGGGGGGCAATGAGCAGTTCTTC.

This clone is a singleton in its sample. The gene calls are TRBV4-1 and TRBJ2-5; D gene unclear. V lost 1 base, J lost 5 bases, and 8 bases lay in between. This CDR3 spans 13 amino acids. The V gene's germline CDR1 is MGHRA and CDR2 YSYEKL. The CDR3 DNA sequence: TGCGCCAGCAGCCAAGGCAACAAGGAGACCCAGTACTTC. Its translation is CASSQGNKETQYF.

The chain recombines TRBV12-5 with TRBJ1-6, with 10 bases that match TRBD1. Germline V gene data show CDR1 as LGHNT and CDR2 as FRNRAP. This CDR3 is 22 amino acids long. V lost 1 base and J lost 5; bases outside the gene matches: 20. CDR3 loop: CASGLDRDRGNEALTDNSPLHF. DNA of the CDR3: TGTGCTAGTGGTTTGGACCGGGACAGGGGAAATGAGGCCCTGACGGATAATTCACCCCTCCACTTT.

The chain has TRBV6-4 and TRBJ2-7; a weak D match, TRBD2 (5 bases). The V end lost 4 bases, the J end lost 0 bases, and 10 bases lay between the germline ends. The germline CDR1 and CDR2 sequences are MRHNA and SNTAGT. This CDR3 comprises 14 residues. The CDR3 nucleotides read TGTGCCAGCAGTGCCCGCCGGGACTCCTACGAGCAGTACTTC. Amino acid sequence: CASSARRDSYEQYF.

This rearrangement joins TRBV5-1 to TRBJ1-2, with unresolved D. V was pared by 8 bases and J by 2 bases, with 13 bases between. The CDR3 extends over 13 amino acids. The germline gives CDR1 SGHRS, CDR2 YFSETQ. CDR3: CARRGEQNYGYTF. CDR3 nucleotides: TGCGCCAGAAGAGGCGAACAGAACTATGGCTACACCTTC.

The rearrangement links TRBV6-1 to TRBJ2-3; a weak D match, TRBD2 (7 bases). This CDR3 spans 14 amino acids. Between the trimmed V and J ends, which lost 4 bases and 4 bases, there was a span of 12 bases. Per the germline V gene, CDR1 is MNHNS and CDR2 is SASEGT. In DNA form, the CDR3 reads TGTGCCAGCAGTGGGGGGGGCACCTCAGATACGCAGTATTTT. It is translated as CASSGGGTSDTQYF.

The chain employs TRBV10-1 and TRBJ2-1, with TRBD2 matching over 12 bases. Looked up from germline, CDR1 is WNHNN and CDR2 is SYGVQD (reference sequence). Trimming removed 7 bases from V and 3 bases from J; junction bases left unmatched: 4. The CDR3 consists of 15 residues. The CDR3 coding sequence is TGCGCCAGCATGGCTAGCGGGGGGGTCTACAATGAGCAGTTCTTC. Its translation: CASMASGGVYNEQFF.

In this sample, this clone turned up once. The rearrangement uses TRBV18 and TRBJ2-5; D gene unclear. Germline loops: CDR1 KGHSH, CDR2 LQKENI. Trimming stripped 3 bases from V and 2 bases from J, with 10 bases between. This CDR3 spans 14 amino acids. This CDR3 is CASSPIYSQETQYF. For the CDR3, the DNA is TGTGCCAGCTCACCTATATACAGTCAAGAGACCCAGTACTTC.

The chain links TRBV10-3 to TRBJ2-2; D ambiguous. The CDR3 covers 15 residues. Per the germline V gene, CDR1 is ENHRY and CDR2 is SYGVKD. The V end lost 0 bases, the J end lost 4 bases, and 9 bases lay between the germline ends. CDR3 sequence (DNA): TGTGCCATCAGTGAGTCGACCATCAGCACCGGGGAGCTGTTTTTT. This codes for CAISESTISTGELFF.

The chain combines TRBV25-1 with TRBJ1-6, with D maybe TRBD1 (5 bases). The germline CDR1 and CDR2 sequences are MGHDK and SYGVNS. V was shortened by 4 bases and J by 7 bases, with 8 bases between the two germline ends. The CDR3 length is 13 residues. Here the CDR3 reads CASSVGGNSPLHF. The CDR3 DNA reads TGTGCCAGCAGTGTTGGGGGAAATTCACCCCTCCACTTT.

This rearrangement joins TRBV6-5 to TRBJ2-5; D is perhaps TRBD2 (5 bases). The CDR3 spans 12 residues. CDR1 MNHEY and CDR2 SVGAGI come from the germline V gene. The germline V and J ends were trimmed by 6 bases and 10 bases, with 15 bases remaining between them. CDR3 loop: CASRRKDGSQYF. CDR3 DNA: TGTGCCAGCAGAAGAAAAGATGGGAGCCAGTACTTC.

V gene TRBV6-5 combines with J gene TRBJ1-1, with D possibly TRBD1 on 5 matching bases. The CDR3 has 13 residues. Germline values: CDR1 MNHEY, CDR2 SVGAGI. The V end was cut by 10 bases, the J end by 5 bases, with 17 bases between. The CDR3 bases are TGTGCCACAATCGGGACCCGAGAAACTGAAGCTTTCTTT. Its protein product is CATIGTRETEAFF.

The rearrangement links TRBV28 to TRBJ1-4, with TRBD1 as a possible D gene (6 bases). This CDR3 is 15 amino acids long. Trimming took 3 bases from V and 7 from J, leaving 15 bases between them. Germline V gives CDR1 MDHEN, CDR2 SYDVKM. The CDR3 nucleotides read TGTGCCAGCAGTTTGAGTCCAGGGGTGGGTGAAAAACTGTTTTTT. Residues: CASSLSPGVGEKLFF.

The chain has TRBV11-2 and TRBJ2-2; TRBD2 matches at 8 bases. Germline V lookup: CDR1 SGHAT, CDR2 FQNNGV. The J segment lost 2 bases and the V segment lost 2 bases, leaving 7 bases of the junction unmatched. The CDR3 has 17 amino acids. The CDR3 region is CASSLTAGGLNTGELFF. CDR3 sequence (DNA): TGTGCCAGCAGCTTAACGGCGGGGGGACTTAACACCGGGGAGCTGTTTTTT.

This chain uses TRBV6-4 with TRBJ2-1, with D possibly matching TRBD2 (6 bases). Germline CDR1 is MRHNA and CDR2 is SNTAGT. The CDR3 is made up of 14 amino acids. Trimming cost V 3 bases and J 6 bases, with 12 bases left between them. CDR3: CASSETGLSNEQFF. CDR3 coding DNA: TGTGCCAGCAGTGAAACGGGACTGAGCAATGAGCAGTTCTTC.

The chain joins TRBV7-8 to TRBJ2-1; D gene unclear. V lost 2 bases, J lost 6 bases, and 11 bases lay in between. The CDR3 runs to 14 residues. Germline CDR1 reads SGHVS; CDR2 reads FQNEAQ. CDR3 bases: TGTGCCAGCAGCTTAACCGCGACTTCCAATGAGCAGTTCTTC. Protein product: CASSLTATSNEQFF.

This clone occurred many times. Additional DNA sequences in this sample encode the identical CDR3. The chain has TRBV5-4 and TRBJ1-1; D gene uncertain. V lost 0 bases, J lost 2 bases, and 8 bases lay in between. The V gene's germline CDR1 is SGHNT and CDR2 YYREEE (reference sequence). This CDR3 is 14 amino acids long. This CDR3 reads CASSLGLGNTEAFF. The CDR3 coding sequence is TGTGCCAGCAGCTTGGGTCTTGGAAACACTGAAGCTTTCTTT.

The V and J genes are TRBV5-1 and TRBJ2-1; D gene unclear. V was trimmed by 0 bases and J by 6 bases, leaving 7 bases between them. The V gene's germline CDR1 is SGHRS and CDR2 YFSETQ. The CDR3 covers 13 residues. CDR3 sequence reads: CASSLVTLNEQFF. The CDR3 nucleotides are TGCGCCAGCAGCTTGGTGACTCTCAATGAGCAGTTCTTC.

The V gene is TRBV2, the J gene TRBJ2-1, with 9 bases lining up with TRBD2. Unmatched junction bases numbered 6, after V lost 3 bases and J lost 9 bases. The CDR3 is 14 amino acids. The germline V gene encodes CDR1 SNHLY and CDR2 FYNNEI. The CDR3 DNA sequence: TGTGCCAGCAGTGAGGAGCGGGGGGCCCTTGAGCAGTTCTTC. This sequence encodes CASSEERGALEQFF.

V is TRBV7-9 and J is TRBJ2-3; 8 bases are shared with TRBD2. V trimming: 6 bases; J trimming: 3 bases; junction bases outside the gene matches: 8. CDR3 size: 15 residues. Looked up from germline, CDR1 is SEHNR and CDR2 is FQNEAQ (reference sequence). The CDR3 here is CASSRAGAATDTQYF. For the CDR3, the DNA is TGTGCCAGCAGTCGAGCGGGAGCCGCGACAGATACGCAGTATTTT.

The chain has TRBV18 and TRBJ2-7, with D unresolved. Germline CDR1 reads KGHSH; CDR2 reads LQKENI. The V and J ends lost 0 bases and 4 bases respectively, with 10 bases between them. The CDR3 is 14 amino acids. For the CDR3, the DNA is TGTGCCAGCTCACCACCGGGGAAAGGATACGAGCAGTACTTC. Its translation is CASSPPGKGYEQYF.

This sequence joins TRBV6-5 and TRBJ2-7; tentative D call: TRBD1 (6 bases). Germline assignment: CDR1 MNHEY and CDR2 SVGAGI. The CDR3 spans 13 residues. Trimming took off 4 bases at V and 2 bases at J, with 9 bases between the two ends. DNA for the CDR3: TGTGCCAGCAGTTGTAGGGGGACCTACGAGCAGTACTTC. Translated: CASSCRGTYEQYF.

The J gene is TRBJ1-1, the V gene TRBV5-4; TRBD1 matches at 7 bases. The CDR3 is 14 amino acids. The J segment lost 0 bases and the V segment lost 5 bases, leaving 4 bases of the junction unmatched. Germline V gene sequence: CDR1 SGHNT, CDR2 YYREEE (reference sequence). The DNA of the CDR3 is TGTGCCAGCAGACGCGGGACAGTGAACACTGAAGCTTTCTTT. It translates to CASRRGTVNTEAFF.

The chain couples TRBV6-5 to TRBJ1-1, with unresolved D. Germline CDR1 and CDR2: MNHEY and SVGAGI. The CDR3 is 13 residues long. Trimming stripped 5 bases from V and 1 base from J, with 8 bases between. CDR3 nucleotide sequence: TGTGCCAGCAGTGTAGGTGGGAACACTGAAGCTTTCTTT. It is translated as CASSVGGNTEAFF.